This passage covers 9 T cell receptor beta chains from one sample sequenced in a study of blood T cells in healthy people across ages. A second PCR, run for about 6 to 11 cycles, used a sample-barcoded 5' primer plus a J-beta primer mix. TCRdb re-analysed the 5' RACE reads in MiXCR, keeping a single row per CDR3 protein. The sample carries roughly 800,000 distinct CDR3 sequences, about 26% recorded once. The data were also submitted as part of a second study, on T cells of mothers and their children.

The specimen was blood. These receptors all come from a boy aged 5-17 years in good health.

V usage is TRBV24-1 and J usage is TRBJ1-1; the D gene is possibly TRBD1 (5 bases). Germline lookup yields CDR1 KGHDR and CDR2 SFDVKD. V was pared by 5 bases and J by 9 bases, with 9 bases between. This CDR3 is built from 11 residues. The CDR3 region is CATSAGTQAFF. The CDR3 nucleotides read TGTGCCACCAGTGCCGGGACGCAAGCTTTCTTT.

This chain uses TRBV29-1 with TRBJ1-2, with D possibly being TRBD1 (6 bases). From germline, CDR1 is SQVTM and CDR2 ANQGSEA. The CDR3 loop spans 12 amino acids. Trimming shortened V by 7 bases and J by 8 bases, and 17 bases separated the two germline ends. Written as DNA, the CDR3 is TGCAGCGATACGAGGGGGGCCTACGGCTACACCTTC. This translates into CSDTRGAYGYTF. Based on the CDR3 plus reference TRBV29-1 and TRBJ1-2, the full variable domain is SAVISQKPSRDICQRGTSLTIQCQVDSQVTMMFWYRQQPGQSLTLIATANQGSEATYESGFVIDKFPISRPNLTFSTLTVSNMSPEDSSIYLCSDTRGAYGYTFGSGTRLTVV.

This clonotype was observed many times. The chain is built from TRBV27 and TRBJ2-3, with 7 positions matching TRBD1. This CDR3 region has 16 residues. CDR1 is MNHEY, CDR2 SMNVEV, per germline (reference sequence). The J segment lost 0 bases and the V segment lost 5 bases, leaving 8 bases of the junction unmatched. The CDR3, as DNA: TGTGCCAGCAGTAGACAGGGACCCACTAGCACAGATACGCAGTATTTT. Its protein is CASSRQGPTSTDTQYF.

The CDR3: CASSQGVDGAIGETQYF. The CDR3 nucleotides are TGCGCCAGCAGCCAAGGGGTGGACGGGGCGATCGGGGAGACCCAGTACTTC. The rearrangement links TRBV4-1 to TRBJ2-1; D tentatively fits TRBD1 or TRBD2 (5 bases each). The J call is doubtful: the DNA matches TRBJ2-5 better. The CDR3 is 17 residues long. From germline, CDR1 is MGHRA and CDR2 YSYEKL.

The rearrangement uses TRBV7-2 and TRBJ1-6; D is uncertain. The germline CDR1 and CDR2 sequences are SGHTA and FQGNSA. The length of the CDR3 is 12 residues. V was pared by 5 bases and J by 10 bases, with 9 bases between. The CDR3 loop reads CASSDPRSPLHF. DNA for the CDR3: TGTGCCAGCAGCGACCCGAGATCACCCCTCCACTTT.

This chain connects TRBV28 to TRBJ2-1, with 7 bases matching TRBD2. V was pared by 8 bases and J by 2 bases, with 6 bases of the junction left unmatched. Germline loops: CDR1 MDHEN, CDR2 SYDVKM. The CDR3 length is 14 residues. CDR3 loop: CASRTGGTYNEQFF. In DNA, the CDR3 is TGTGCCAGCCGGACGGGGGGAACCTACAATGAGCAGTTCTTC.

The chain has TRBV29-1 and TRBJ2-7; no clear D. CDR1 is SQVTM and CDR2 is ANQGSEA in the germline V gene. The CDR3 is 12 amino acids. Trimming removed 6 bases at V and 1 base at J, with 10 bases between. CDR3 DNA: TGCAGCGTCCGGTTAGAGTCCTACGAGCAGTACTTC. Translating gives CSVRLESYEQYF.

There are a few counts of this clonotype. V usage is TRBV6-2 or TRBV6-3 and J usage is TRBJ2-4, with TRBD2 as a possible D gene (5 bases). Germline values: CDR1 MNHEY, CDR2 SVGEGT. The CDR3 contains 13 residues. V was clipped by 8 bases and J by 7 bases, with 15 bases between them. CDR3 loop: CASCPAVFNIQYF. The CDR3 nucleotides are TGTGCCAGCTGTCCAGCGGTTTTTAACATTCAGTACTTC.

The V gene is TRBV2, the J gene TRBJ1-2; D is unresolved. Per germline, CDR1 SNHLY and CDR2 FYNNEI. Trimming stripped 6 bases from V and 6 bases from J, with 17 bases between. The CDR3 loop spans 14 amino acids. The CDR3 sequence is CASSGLDWRDGYTF. CDR3 nucleotide sequence: TGTGCCAGCAGCGGGCTGGACTGGAGGGATGGCTACACCTTC. The whole variable domain, filled in from reference TRBV2 and TRBJ1-2, reads EPEVTQTPSHQVTQMGQEVILRCVPISNHLYFYWYRQILGQKVEFLVSFYNNEISEKSEIFDDQFSVERPDGSNFTLKIRSTKLEDSAMYFCASSGLDWRDGYTFGSGTRLTVV.